This T cell receptor beta chain is from a study of CD8+ T cells in alopecia areata (dated by TCRdb to 2016 to 2018). With respect to the entire study: In both human patients and the C3H/HeJ mouse model, the study applied high-throughput TCRbeta sequencing to look at T cell clonal expansion in alopecia areata. In humans, TCRbeta sequencing was performed on scalp tissue and on sorted CD4+ and CD8+ peripheral blood T cells from healthy controls and from patients with patchy or totalis/universalis alopecia areata. Clonality in the scalp was compared among normal scalp (n=4), patchy alopecia areata scalp (n=8), and alopecia totalis/universalis scalp (n=8). RNA was obtained with the PAXgene miRNA kit for fixed scalp, the miRNeasy kit for PBMCs, and the RNeasy kit for mouse skin. TCRbeta CDR3 regions were amplified by immunoSEQ multiplex PCR with 35 Vbeta forward and 13 Jbeta reverse primers. What the study reported, not specific to this receptor: Compared with normal scalp, lesional scalp had higher clonality and more expanded CD8+ clones, particularly in alopecia totalis/universalis, a pattern that suggests antigenic drive. Unlike mouse skin, where gammadelta T cells dominate, normal human skin contains resident alphabeta T cells that get sequenced too, which complicates analysis of the scalp TCR repertoire. Shared TCR sequences between patients were less evident than in mice, which may be partly attributable to HLA diversity in the patient population.

Library prep was done by the immunoSEQ multiplex PCR assay. For TCR sequencing, RNA was extracted from every sample and reverse transcribed into cDNA to serve as template. SuperScript III was used for first-strand cDNA synthesis, primed with a 2:1 mix of oligo-dT and random hexamers. A synthetic immune receptor repertoire was used to assess amplification bias, and residual bias was removed computationally. Per the original workflow: Raw reads were preprocessed to remove errors, and CDR3 was defined according to IMGT conventions as the region from the conserved cysteine to phenylalanine. Clonality was calculated as 1 minus Shannon entropy normalized by log2 of the number of productive unique TCRs. Scalp TCRbeta sequences were cross-referenced with sorted blood CD4 and CD8 repertoires so that the CD4 or CD8 identity of scalp clones could be inferred. TCRdb stores this immuneACCESS table with in-frame sequences only. Part of the clones is absent; in the studies checked, under half of the shortfall reflects unresolved V genes, and no reason is known for the rest. That table is the source of V, J and clone size, and D and trimming were worked out from the DNA. The sample profile shows 100,000 to 120,000 clones; 50% to 60% of them were found once. Around 23% of the sample lies in the top ten.

About this clone itself: Its antigen is unknown. The sample holds no much larger clone one base away, and base qualities are not on file.

A distance of 8 bases separates the germline ends of V and J, which lose 1 base and 7 bases respectively. Sequences MGHRA (CDR1) and YSYEKL (CDR2) are obtained from the germline V gene. Spanning cysteine to phenylalanine, the CDR3 consists of 13 amino acids. Only the CDR3 DNA is retained, 39 bases long and in frame from the first base. Lesional scalp punch biopsies and peripheral blood were collected from alopecia areata patients. PBMCs were separated by density centrifugation and stained for CD3, CD4 and CD8, after which CD4+ and CD8+ T cells were sorted on a FACSAria. Untreated alopecia areata patients were recruited as part of a multicenter biomarker study. Blood CD8+ T cells from five or six biomarker-study patients were further sorted into NKG2D-low and NKG2D-high fractions.

The V and J segments used are TRBV4-1 and TRBJ1-5; no D segment can be confidently identified. The sequence came from a human donor with alopecia areata. Sequencing used NKG2D-low CD8+ T cells sorted from blood. According to the study, the label for this sample's cell subset or site signals: sorted CD8+ NKG2D-low blood T cells. At the DNA level, the sequence is TGCGCCAGCAGCCAAGGGTCCTCGCAGCCCCAGCATTTT. It codes for CASSQGSSQPQHF.